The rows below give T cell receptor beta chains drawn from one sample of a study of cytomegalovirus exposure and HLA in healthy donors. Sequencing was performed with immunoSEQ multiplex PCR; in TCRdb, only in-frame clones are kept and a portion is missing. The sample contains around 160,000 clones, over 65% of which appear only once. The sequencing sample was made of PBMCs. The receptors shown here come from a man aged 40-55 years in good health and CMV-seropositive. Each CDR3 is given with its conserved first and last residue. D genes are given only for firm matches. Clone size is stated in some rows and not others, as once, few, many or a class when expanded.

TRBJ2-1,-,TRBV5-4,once,TGTGCCAGCAGCACGGACTCGAGCTCCTACAATGAGCAGTTCTTC,CASSTDSSSYNEQFF
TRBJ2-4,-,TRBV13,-,TGTGCCAGCAGCTTAGATGGAGGAGGGGACATTCAGTACTTC,CASSLDGGGDIQYF
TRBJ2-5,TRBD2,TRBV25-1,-,TGTGCCAGCAGTGATTCTAGCGGGTTCCAAGAGACCCAGTACTTC,CASSDSSGFQETQYF
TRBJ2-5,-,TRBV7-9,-,TGTTCCAGCAGCTTACTACAAGAGACCCAGTACTTC,CSSSLLQETQYF
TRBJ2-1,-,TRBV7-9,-,TGTTCCAGCAGGGCGACAGTTGATTTCTACAATGAGCAGTTCTTC,CSSRATVDFYNEQFF
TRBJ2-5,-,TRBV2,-,TGTGCCAGCAGTGAAGTGGACTTTAAATTGGAGACCCAGTACTTC,CASSEVDFKLETQYF
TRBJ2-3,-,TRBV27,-,TGTGCCAGCAGTTTACGGCCTAGCGCCACAGATACGCAGTATTTT,CASSLRPSATDTQYF
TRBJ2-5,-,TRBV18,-,TGTGCCAGCTCGCGGGGACTGAAAGAGACCCAGTACTTC,CASSRGLKETQYF
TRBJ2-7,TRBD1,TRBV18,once,TGTGCCAGCTCACCCGGACAGGTAAACTACGAGCAGTACTTC,CASSPGQVNYEQYF
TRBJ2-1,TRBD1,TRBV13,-,TGTGCCAGCAGCTTAGAACGGTCGTTCGGACAGGGTTCCTACAATGAGCAGTTCTTC,CASSLERSFGQGSYNEQFF
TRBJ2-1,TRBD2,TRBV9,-,TGTGCCAGCAGCTCTACCGGGACTAGGGGCAATGAGCAGTTCTTC,CASSSTGTRGNEQFF
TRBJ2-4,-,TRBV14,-,TGTGCCAGCAGCCATTCACGGGGTTCCAAAAACATTCAGTACTTC,CASSHSRGSKNIQYF
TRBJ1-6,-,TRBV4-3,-,TGCGCCAGCAGCCAAGATCTGTCCCACGGGAATAATTCACCCCTCCACTTT,CASSQDLSHGNNSPLHF
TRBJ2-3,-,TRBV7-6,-,TGTGCCAGCAGCTTAGGCACTATCACAGATACGCAGTATTTT,CASSLGTITDTQYF
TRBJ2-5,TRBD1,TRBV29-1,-,TGCAGCGTTGATAAGGGGGCAGAGACCCAGTACTTC,CSVDKGAETQYF
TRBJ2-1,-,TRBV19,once,TGTGCCAGTAGTTCTATACAGGACGAGCAGTTCTTC,CASSSIQDEQFF
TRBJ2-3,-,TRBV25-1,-,TGTGCCAGCAAAGGGGCAGGGAGCACAGATACGCAGTATTTT,CASKGAGSTDTQYF
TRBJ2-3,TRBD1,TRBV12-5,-,TGTGCTAGTGGTTTGGTAGACAGGGAAGGGTTGTTTACGCAGTATTTT,CASGLVDREGLFTQYF
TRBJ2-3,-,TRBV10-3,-,TGTGCCATCAGGGGATGGGGTAGCGGAGGGACAGATACGCAGTATTTT,CAIRGWGSGGTDTQYF
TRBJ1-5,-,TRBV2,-,TGTGCCAGTCAGGATTCGAACATTCGGTATCAGCCCCAGCATTTT,CASQDSNIRYQPQHF
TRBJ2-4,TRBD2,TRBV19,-,TGTGCCAGTAGTATGACGGGGGGAGCCAAAAACATTCAGTACTTC,CASSMTGGAKNIQYF
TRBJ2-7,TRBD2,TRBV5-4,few,TGTGCCAGCAGCATGGGTGTAGCGGGAGAAACTAAGACATACGAGCAGTACTTC,CASSMGVAGETKTYEQYF
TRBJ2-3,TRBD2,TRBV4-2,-,TGTGCCAGCAGCCAAACGTCGGTGGCTAGCGGGAGATTCGGCACAGATACGCAGTATTTT,CASSQTSVASGRFGTDTQYF